This TCR beta chain was documented in a study of blood T cell repertoires in COVID-19. Study-wide context: Researchers got acute and convalescent COVID-19 samples from the United States, Italy and Spain. PBMCs, B-cell-depleted T cells, or T cells provided the cDNA or gDNA that made up the material.

In the source study's methods: The assay estimated nucleated cells by amplifying reference gene primers. Assay: immunoSEQ multiplex PCR; the TCRdb copy retains only in-frame clones and omits some. Clone size and V and J calls were adopted from that table, with D and trimming inferred from the DNA. The sample has tens of thousands of clones, approximately 90% seen once. CDR1 LGHNT and CDR2 FRNRAP come from the germline V gene. The CDR3 extends over 13 amino acids. V shed 9 bases and J shed 6 bases, with 17 bases lying between them. Material: peripheral blood. The chain combines TRBV12-5 with TRBJ1-1; D might be TRBD1 (5 bases). The TCR originated in a man aged 25-45 years with acute or convalescent COVID-19. The CDR3 DNA reads as TGTGCTAGCTTTTCCGAAAGGGGCTCTGAAGCTTTCTTT. It specifies CASFSERGSEAFF.